Shown below are 32 T cell receptor beta chains from a single sample sequenced in a study of PD-L1 blockade in urothelial cancer. The time point: pretreatment peripheral blood. Measured with immunoSEQ multiplex PCR; TCRdb has only the in-frame clones, and not every one. Here the sample spans some 89,000 clones, about 84% being singletons. Sequenced here: PBMCs, sampled around atezolizumab (anti-PD-L1) treatment. All receptors derive from a man aged 55 to 70 with urothelial cancer.

About this clone itself: The junction and the germline gene differ at one end; a read error may be behind it. The chain has TRBV11-2 and TRBJ2-1; 12 bases are shared with TRBD2. Germline V gives CDR1 SGHAT, CDR2 FQNNGV. The CDR3 loop spans 15 amino acids. CDR3 sequence: CASSASGRAYNEQFF. The CDR3 DNA reads TGTGCCAGCAGTGCTAGCGGGAGGGCCTATAATGAGCAGTTCTTC.

This chain links TRBV5-1 with TRBJ2-3, with TRBD2 matching 7 bases. Germline V gene sequence: CDR1 SGHRS, CDR2 YFSETQ. This CDR3 has 15 amino acids. V trimming: 5 bases; J trimming: 2 bases; junction bases outside the gene matches: 8. The CDR3 here is CASRVRGGNTDTQYF. CDR3 coding DNA: TGCGCCAGCAGGGTCCGCGGGGGAAACACAGATACGCAGTATTTT.

The rearrangement joins TRBV11-3 to TRBJ1-4; TRBD1 is a possible D gene (5 bases). This CDR3 region has 14 residues. V lost 4 bases, J lost 7 bases, and 13 bases lay in between. Germline values: CDR1 SGHNT, CDR2 YENEEA. Here the CDR3 DNA reads TGTGCCAGCAGCTCCCGGGACTCTATTGAAAAACTGTTTTTT. It is translated as CASSSRDSIEKLFF.

V gene TRBV27 combines with J gene TRBJ1-1; 7 bases are a match to TRBD1. J was trimmed by 1 base and V by 7 bases; bases with no gene match: 9. The V gene's germline CDR1 is MNHEY and CDR2 SMNVEV (reference sequence). There are 15 residues in the CDR3. CDR3 DNA: TGTGCCAGCACCTCGACAGGGATCGGGAACACTGAAGCTTTCTTT. Translating gives CASTSTGIGNTEAFF.

The J gene is TRBJ2-1, the V gene TRBV4-1; 8 bases are a match to TRBD2. This CDR3 spans 15 amino acids. V trimming: 1 base; J trimming: 3 bases; junction bases outside the gene matches: 2. CDR1 and CDR2 (germline): MGHRA, YSYEKL. The CDR3 sequence: CASSQGREGYNEQFF. The CDR3 DNA follows: TGCGCCAGCAGCCAAGGACGGGAGGGCTACAATGAGCAGTTCTTC.

The genes are TRBV2 and TRBJ1-5, with TRBD1 matching 8 bases. The germline V gene encodes CDR1 SNHLY and CDR2 FYNNEI. This CDR3 is built from 17 residues. Unmatched junction bases numbered 12, after V lost 7 bases and J lost 1 base. The CDR3 loop is CASKPGPDRVSNQPQHF. The DNA of the CDR3 is TGTGCCAGCAAACCGGGGCCGGACAGGGTAAGCAATCAGCCCCAGCATTTT.

The chain couples TRBV19 to TRBJ2-7; maybe TRBD1 (6 bases). The CDR3 runs 13 residues. CDR1 and CDR2 from the germline V gene are LNHDA and SQIVND (reference sequence). V lost 6 bases to trimming and J lost 1 base, with 10 bases between them. The CDR3 here is CASRSTGSYEQYF. CDR3 coding DNA: TGTGCCAGTAGATCGACAGGATCCTACGAGCAGTACTTC.

This chain uses TRBV28 with TRBJ2-7, with D possibly being TRBD2 (5 bases). The CDR3 contains 12 residues. V was shortened by 2 bases and J by 6 bases, with 8 bases between the two germline ends. Germline CDR1 reads MDHEN; CDR2 reads SYDVKM. The CDR3 region has the DNA TGTGCCAGCAGTTTAACACGGGGCGAGCAGTACTTC. This gives the protein CASSLTRGEQYF.

The count of this clone is one. DNA for the CDR3: TGTGCCAGCAGTTACTCGATCCGGGATGAGCAGTTCTTC. It translates to CASSYSIRDEQFF. The V gene is TRBV6-5, the J gene TRBJ2-1, with unresolved D. V lost 0 bases to trimming and J lost 8 bases, with 8 bases between them. CDR1 is MNHEY, CDR2 SVGAGI, per germline. CDR3 length: 13 amino acids.

The chain employs TRBV6-5 and TRBJ1-3; 7 positions agree with TRBD1. The CDR3 covers 14 residues. Germline CDR1 is MNHEY and CDR2 is SVGAGI. Trimming removed 1 base from V and 6 bases from J; junction bases left unmatched: 3. The CDR3 loop is CASSYLGQKNTIYF. CDR3 DNA sequence: TGTGCCAGCAGTTACTTGGGACAGAAAAACACCATATATTTT.

The chain is built from TRBV11-3 and TRBJ2-5; TRBD1 matches 9 bases. CDR1 and CDR2 (germline): SGHNT, YENEEA. Trimming removed 5 bases from V and 5 bases from J; junction bases left unmatched: 9. CDR3 length equals 15 residues. CDR3 DNA: TGTGCCAGCAGCCTATGGACAGGGGAGGGTGAGACCCAGTACTTC. As protein: CASSLWTGEGETQYF. The full variable domain, in which reference TRBV11-3 and TRBJ2-5 provide the parts outside the CDR3, is EAGVVQSPRYKIIEKKQPVAFWCNPISGHNTLYWYLQNLGQGPELLIRYENEEAVDDSQLPKDRFSAERLKGVDSTLKIQPAELGDSAVYLCASSLWTGEGETQYFGPGTRLLVL.

There are a few counts of this clone. The same CDR3 can be traced to other DNA sequences in this sample. The CDR3 reads CASSLGGGPNYGYTF. The CDR3 DNA reads TGTGCCAGCAGCCTGGGAGGGGGTCCGAACTATGGCTACACCTTC. V and J are TRBV7-2 and TRBJ1-2; tentative D call: TRBD1 (6 bases). The V end was cut by 5 bases, the J end by 2 bases, with 15 bases between. Germline V gene sequence: CDR1 SGHTA, CDR2 FQGNSA. The CDR3 has 15 residues.

The gene calls are TRBV5-6 and TRBJ1-2; D may be TRBD1 (6 bases). Germline CDR1 and CDR2: SGHDT and YYEEEE. The V end lost 4 bases, the J end lost 5 bases, and 24 bases lay between the germline ends. The CDR3 has 17 amino acids. The CDR3 DNA reads as TGTGCCAGCAGCCCTCCCTCAGGGGTCCGGGGTTTATATGGCTACACCTTC. Translated, it gives CASSPPSGVRGLYGYTF. The full variable domain, rest sourced from reference TRBV5-6 and TRBJ1-2, is DAGVTQSPTHLIKTRGQQVTLRCSPKSGHDTVSWYQQALGQGPQFIFQYYEEEERQRGNFPDRFSGHQFPNYSSELNVNALLLGDSALYLCASSPPSGVRGLYGYTFGSGTRLTVV.

This sequence joins TRBV2 and TRBJ1-2; D is undetermined. The germline gives CDR1 SNHLY, CDR2 FYNNEI. The CDR3 spans 14 residues. The V end lost 5 bases, the J end lost 8 bases, and 18 bases lay between the germline ends. CDR3 protein: CASSYQALATGYTF. The CDR3 coding sequence is TGTGCCAGCAGTTACCAGGCACTTGCGACCGGCTACACCTTC. Based on the CDR3 plus reference TRBV2 and TRBJ1-2, the full variable domain is EPEVTQTPSHQVTQMGQEVILRCVPISNHLYFYWYRQILGQKVEFLVSFYNNEISEKSEIFDDQFSVERPDGSNFTLKIRSTKLEDSAMYFCASSYQALATGYTFGSGTRLTVV.

The rearrangement uses TRBV7-6 and TRBJ1-4; TRBD1 matches 10 bases. Germline trimming cut 5 bases from V and 0 bases from J; bases unmatched to any gene: 12. The germline V gene has CDR1 SGHVS and CDR2 FNYEAQ. The CDR3 contains 19 residues. The CDR3 nucleotides read TGTGCCAGCAGCCGAAGAGACAGGGGGCCCTTTGCAACTAATGAAAAACTGTTTTTT. Protein product: CASSRRDRGPFATNEKLFF.

The genes are TRBV7-8 and TRBJ2-1, with 13 bases matching TRBD2. The ends lost 6 bases at V and 4 bases at J; junction bases unmatched: 3. Germline loops: CDR1 SGHVS, CDR2 FQNEAQ. This CDR3 is 15 amino acids long. This CDR3 reads CASSSTSGGYNEQFF. The CDR3 DNA sequence: TGTGCCAGCAGTTCGACTAGCGGGGGGTACAATGAGCAGTTCTTC.

The gene calls are TRBV5-1 and TRBJ1-3; 8 bases map to TRBD1. Germline V lookup: CDR1 SGHRS, CDR2 YFSETQ. Unmatched junction bases numbered 3, after V lost 0 bases and J lost 1 base. CDR3 length equals 16 residues. This CDR3 is CASSLEDRVSGNTIYF. The DNA of the CDR3 is TGCGCCAGCAGCTTGGAGGACAGGGTGTCTGGAAACACCATATATTTT.

The chain joins TRBV28 to TRBJ2-1, with 8 bases identical to TRBD2. The CDR3 consists of 13 residues. Germline lookup yields CDR1 MDHEN and CDR2 SYDVKM. The V gene end was trimmed by 1 base and the J gene end by 14 bases; junction bases not matched to a gene: 7. In DNA form, the CDR3 reads TGTGCCAGCAGTTTATCGTCTCCGGGGGGGAAGTTCTTC. This encodes CASSLSSPGGKFF.

The rearrangement links TRBV28 to TRBJ2-7; D may be TRBD1 (5 bases). The CDR3 extends over 15 amino acids. Between the trimmed V and J ends, which lost 7 bases and 2 bases, there was a span of 18 bases. The germline V gene encodes CDR1 MDHEN and CDR2 SYDVKM. In DNA, the CDR3 is TGTGCCAGCACCTCCCAGGGCAGGGCGACCTACGAGCAGTACTTC. This gives the protein CASTSQGRATYEQYF.

In nucleotides, the CDR3 is TGTGCCAGCAGTGCCCCGGGGAGGCCTAATGAAAAACTGTTTTTT. It translates to CASSAPGRPNEKLFF. The chain joins TRBV6-5 to TRBJ1-4; no clear D. The CDR3 loop spans 15 amino acids. Trimming shortened V by 5 bases and J by 3 bases, and 13 bases separated the two germline ends. CDR1 MNHEY and CDR2 SVGAGI come from the germline V gene.

V is TRBV5-4 and J is TRBJ1-1; 9 bases align to TRBD1. Germline V gives CDR1 SGHNT, CDR2 YYREEE (reference sequence). V lost 3 bases to trimming and J lost 4 bases; unmatched junction nucleotides: 7. There are 15 residues in the CDR3. The CDR3 region is CASSSGTGLSTEAFF. The CDR3 region has the DNA TGTGCCAGCAGCTCCGGGACAGGGTTGAGCACTGAAGCTTTCTTT. Full variable domain (rest looked up from reference TRBV5-4 and TRBJ1-1): ETGVTQSPTHLIKTRGQQVTLRCSSQSGHNTVSWYQQALGQGPQFIFQYYREEENGRGNFPPRFSGLQFPNYSSELNVNALELDDSALYLCASSSGTGLSTEAFFGQGTRLTVV.

This chain connects TRBV7-9 to TRBJ1-2, with 7 bases aligning to TRBD1. The CDR3 is made up of 16 amino acids. Germline loops: CDR1 SEHNR, CDR2 FQNEAQ (reference sequence). Germline trimming cut 5 bases from V and 8 bases from J; bases unmatched to any gene: 17. CDR3 DNA: TGTGCCAGCAGCCAGAACACAGGGGATTTTTTCTTAGGCTACACCTTC. It encodes CASSQNTGDFFLGYTF.

This rearrangement joins TRBV28 to TRBJ2-1, with 8 bases lining up with TRBD1. V shed 6 bases and J 6 bases; nucleotides not matched to a gene: 10. The germline gives CDR1 MDHEN, CDR2 SYDVKM. The CDR3 loop spans 15 amino acids. The CDR3 here is CASSSPGQGTNEQFF. CDR3 sequence (DNA): TGTGCCAGCAGCTCCCCCGGACAGGGTACCAATGAGCAGTTCTTC.

V and J are TRBV6-1 and TRBJ1-5, with TRBD1 matching 8 bases. There are 15 residues in the CDR3. The V gene end was trimmed by 4 bases and the J gene end by 0 bases; junction bases not matched to a gene: 2. Germline-derived CDR1 and CDR2 are MNHNS and SASEGT. The CDR3 nucleotides read TGTGCCAGCAGTGGAACAGGGGGTAGCAATCAGCCCCAGCATTTT. Translated, it gives CASSGTGGSNQPQHF.

This rearrangement joins TRBV20-1 to TRBJ1-1, with 7 nucleotides matching TRBD1. Germline CDR1 reads DFQATT; CDR2 reads SNEGSKA (reference sequence). CDR3 length: 11 amino acids. The V and J ends lost 6 bases and 11 bases, in that order; junction bases with no gene match: 9. The CDR3 DNA reads as TGCAGTGCCAGGGCGGCACAGGGGGCTTTCTTT. It codes for CSARAAQGAFF.

This chain uses TRBV6-1 with TRBJ1-6, with D unclear. This CDR3 spans 17 amino acids. CDR1 MNHNS and CDR2 SASEGT come from the germline V gene. V was pared by 2 bases and J by 6 bases, with 17 bases between. CDR3 amino acids: CASSEHSFEGFNSPLHF. The CDR3 nucleotides are TGTGCCAGCAGTGAACATTCTTTTGAGGGTTTTAATTCACCCCTCCACTTT.

V is TRBV4-3 and J is TRBJ1-5; D not resolved. Germline assignment: CDR1 LGHNA and CDR2 YSLEER. CDR3 size: 15 residues. V dropped 0 bases and J dropped 3 bases, with 9 bases sitting between them. CDR3 residues: CASSQDRVDNQPQHF. The CDR3 DNA sequence: TGCGCCAGCAGCCAAGATCGGGTGGACAATCAGCCCCAGCATTTT.

The chain uses TRBV19 and TRBJ1-5; TRBD1 matches 7 bases. The CDR3 spans 15 residues. The germline gives CDR1 LNHDA, CDR2 SQIVND (reference sequence). With V trimmed by 3 bases and J by 1 base, 3 bases remained unmatched. The DNA for the CDR3 is TGTGCCAGTAGTATTACAGGGGCCAGCAATCAGCCCCAGCATTTT. This codes for CASSITGASNQPQHF.

CDR3 region: CASSREGTGNQPQHF. The DNA for the CDR3 is TGTGCCAGCAGCCGGGAGGGAACAGGGAATCAGCCCCAGCATTTT. The V call is TRBV2, the J call TRBJ1-5; D might be TRBD1 (6 bases). From germline, CDR1 is SNHLY and CDR2 FYNNEI. This CDR3 spans 15 amino acids. V lost 6 bases and J lost 4, with 16 bases in between.

This sequence joins TRBV5-1 and TRBJ1-4, with D possibly being TRBD1 (5 bases). Deletions cut 2 bases from V and 5 bases from J, with 10 bases between. Germline assignment: CDR1 SGHRS and CDR2 YFSETQ. CDR3 length: 14 residues. CDR3 amino acids: CASSFGGMNEKLFF. CDR3 DNA sequence: TGCGCCAGCAGCTTCGGGGGGATGAATGAAAAACTGTTTTTT. The full variable domain, completed using reference TRBV5-1 and TRBJ1-4, is KAGVTQTPRYLIKTRGQQVTLSCSPISGHRSVSWYQQTPGQGLQFLFEYFSETQRNKGNFPGRFSGRQFSNSRSEMNVSTLELGDSALYLCASSFGGMNEKLFFGSGTQLSVL.

This clone has only one observation. V usage is TRBV4-3 and J usage is TRBJ2-7; 9 bases map to TRBD2. V was pared by 4 bases and J by 7 bases, with 11 bases of the junction left unmatched. There are 15 residues in the CDR3. Germline V gene data show CDR1 as LGHNA and CDR2 as YSLEER. The CDR3 here is CASSPSVLAGREQYF. CDR3 nucleotides: TGCGCCAGCAGCCCGAGCGTACTAGCGGGCCGGGAGCAGTACTTC.

V gene TRBV6-5 combines with J gene TRBJ1-6; 11 bases are a match to TRBD1. Germline-derived CDR1 and CDR2 are MNHEY and SVGAGI. The CDR3 spans 14 residues. Trimming at V came to 5 bases and at J to 14 bases, leaving 8 bases not matched to a gene. CDR3 in DNA: TGTGCCAGCAGTAACCGGGACAGGGGGGTCACCCTCCACTTT. Translation gives CASSNRDRGVTLHF.